The rows below give T cell receptor beta chains drawn from one sample of a study of T cells in narcolepsy. Here immunoSEQ multiplex PCR was the method, and the copy in TCRdb shows in-frame clones only, minus some. Of fewer than 40,000 clones in the sample, 87% were seen once. Sequences were obtained from CD45RA- memory CD4+ T cells from PBMCs. Source of these receptors: a human donor with narcolepsy. Both conserved end residues are part of each CDR3. The D gene is left open where the match is weak. Rows may omit the clone size; those that give it use once, few, many or a size class.

>.|TRBV11-2|few|TRBJ2-5
CASSLGPGVETQYF
TGTGCCAGCAGCTTAGGTCCGGGAGTCGAGACCCAGTACTTC
>TRBD1|TRBV7-2|.|TRBJ2-4
CASSAGTELWVKNIQYF
TGTGCCAGCAGCGCCGGGACAGAACTATGGGTCAAAAACATTCAGTACTTC
>.|TRBV5-6|.|TRBJ2-3
CASSLGTGWTDTQYF
TGTGCCAGCAGCTTGGGAACAGGGTGGACAGATACGCAGTATTTT
>.|TRBV7-8|once|TRBJ2-1
CASSPLRIEQFF
TGTGCCAGCAGCCCCCTTCGTATAGAGCAGTTCTTC
>TRBD1|TRBV10-3|.|TRBJ1-2
CASTGGYGYTF
TGTGCCAGCACAGGGGGATATGGCTACACCTTC
>TRBD2|TRBV7-8|.|TRBJ2-1
CASSLAVGGAYNEQFF
TGTGCCAGCAGCTTAGCAGTCGGGGGGGCGTACAATGAGCAGTTCTTC
>.|TRBV28|few|TRBJ1-4
CASRTPAGTGEKLFF
TGTGCCAGCAGAACCCCCGCAGGGACGGGAGAAAAACTGTTTTTT
>.|TRBV5-1|.|TRBJ1-2
CASSSAGGADGYTF
TGCGCCAGCAGCTCAGCCGGGGGGGCTGATGGCTACACCTTC
>TRBD1|TRBV19|.|TRBJ1-2
CASSVLGQGLERGYTF
TGTGCCAGTAGTGTTCTCGGACAGGGTCTTGAAAGGGGCTACACCTTC
>TRBD1|TRBV7-8|.|TRBJ2-3
CASSLLTGGTDTQYF
TGTGCCAGCAGCTTGTTGACAGGGGGCACAGATACGCAGTATTTT
>.|TRBV5-1|.|TRBJ2-1
CASSLSGTNPNEQFF
TGCGCCAGCAGCCTGTCCGGGACAAATCCCAATGAGCAGTTCTTC
>.|TRBV7-9|.|TRBJ2-1
CASSFRTAWDEQFF
TGTGCCAGCAGCTTCCGGACAGCCTGGGATGAGCAGTTCTTC
>TRBD2|TRBV27|.|TRBJ2-3
CASNLRAIRGLAGEGAGDTQYF
TGTGCCAGCAACCTTAGAGCCATCAGGGGACTAGCGGGAGAGGGGGCTGGAGATACGCAGTATTTT
>.|TRBV4-3|.|TRBJ1-5
CASSQSGNQPQHF
TGCGCCAGCAGCCAATCGGGGAATCAGCCCCAGCATTTT
>.|TRBV6-1|.|TRBJ2-7
CASRGGPRGEQYF
TGTGCCAGCAGGGGCGGTCCCAGGGGCGAGCAGTACTTC
>TRBD1|TRBV5-1|.|TRBJ2-1
CASSLSGQGIYDEQFF
TGCGCCAGCAGCTTGTCCGGACAGGGGATTTACGATGAGCAGTTCTTC
>TRBD1|TRBV7-3|.|TRBJ2-5
CASSPDRGQTQYF
TGTGCCAGCAGCCCCGACAGGGGCCAGACCCAGTACTTC
>.|TRBV19|.|TRBJ2-7
CASSAQGGYEQYF
TGTGCCAGTAGTGCCCAGGGGGGATACGAGCAGTACTTC
>TRBD2|TRBV11-2|few|TRBJ2-7
CASSRAGGSPYEQYF
TGTGCCAGCAGCCGAGCGGGAGGCTCACCCTACGAGCAGTACTTC
>.|TRBV6-4|.|TRBJ2-1
CASGGANNEQFF
TGTGCCAGCGGGGGGGCCAACAATGAGCAGTTCTTC
>TRBD1|TRBV28|.|TRBJ1-5
CASSGGQMYQPQHF
TGTGCCAGCAGTGGGGGACAGATGTACCAGCCCCAGCATTTT
>TRBD1|TRBV5-1|.|TRBJ2-2
CASSLVTGATGELFF
TGCGCCAGCAGCTTGGTTACAGGGGCCACCGGGGAGCTGTTTTTT
>.|TRBV18|medium-sized|TRBJ2-3
CASSPLPEPPDTQYF
TGTGCCAGCTCACCCTTACCGGAGCCTCCAGATACGCAGTATTTT
>.|TRBV7-2|once|TRBJ2-7
CASSLRGGATTSYEQYF
TGTGCCAGCAGTTTAAGGGGCGGAGCTACAACCTCCTACGAGCAGTACTTC
>.|TRBV5-4|.|TRBJ2-7
CASSLSVRGLVDEQYF
TGTGCCAGCAGCTTGTCTGTCCGGGGGTTGGTCGACGAGCAGTACTTC
>.|TRBV30|.|TRBJ1-2
CAYSRGLNYGYTF
TGTGCCTACTCTAGAGGCCTTAACTATGGCTACACCTTC